This paragraph reports one T cell receptor beta chain. The antigen remains unidentified. The CDR3 consists of 15 residues. Trimming pared 4 bases from V and 4 bases from J, leaving 14 bases between. Germline values: CDR1 SGHRS, CDR2 YFSETQ. The sample is drawn from a study of cytomegalovirus exposure and HLA in healthy donors. PCR used 60 Vbeta primers and 13 Jbeta primers. Data came from immunoSEQ multiplex PCR; TCRdb stores just in-frame clones and leaves some out. This sample's table has tens of thousands of clones. Regarding donors, all were healthy bone marrow donors. Findings of the study overall: With high specificity and sensitivity, the classifier reportedly diagnosed cytomegalovirus status. Looking again later, the authors saw that most CMV-associated TCR beta chains seemed HLA-restricted.

The chain has TRBV5-1 and TRBJ2-2, with D tentatively TRBD2 (5 bases). This TCR derives from a female donor in good health and CMV-seropositive. The source material was PBMCs. The DNA for the CDR3 is TGCGCCAGCAGCCCGAGGACTGACCGCACCGGGGAGCTGTTTTTT. It codes for CASSPRTDRTGELFF.